These 11 T cell receptor beta chains came from one sample sequenced in a study of cytomegalovirus exposure and HLA in healthy donors. This PCR relied on a set of 60 Vbeta primers and 13 Jbeta primers. Only in-frame clones appear in the TCRdb table, and some are missing; sequencing was by immunoSEQ multiplex PCR. The sample lists roughly 170,000 clones, over 80% occurring once. What was sequenced was PBMCs. The receptors were gathered from a woman aged 45-65 years in good health and CMV-seropositive.

The V and J genes are TRBV19 and TRBJ1-5, with a possible D match to TRBD1 (6 bases). The CDR3 is made up of 14 amino acids. Trimming stripped 4 bases from V and 5 bases from J, with 12 bases between. Germline lookup yields CDR1 LNHDA and CDR2 SQIVND (reference sequence). The CDR3 DNA reads as TGTGCCAGTAGTAATACAGGGACCCATCAGCCCCAGCATTTT. Translating gives CASSNTGTHQPQHF. The complete variable domain, with remaining parts taken from reference TRBV19 and TRBJ1-5, reads DGGITQSPKYLFRKEGQNVTLSCEQNLNHDAMYWYRQDPGQGLRLIYYSQIVNDFQKGDIAEGYSVSREKKESFPLTVTSAQKNPTAFYLCASSNTGTHQPQHFGDGTRLSIL.

V is TRBV7-6 and J is TRBJ2-1; 7 positions agree with TRBD2. The CDR3 sequence is 16 residues long. CDR1 SGHVS and CDR2 FNYEAQ come from the germline V gene. After removal of 2 bases from V and 2 bases from J, the junction contained 6 bases not matched to a gene. CDR3 nucleotides: TGTGCCAGCAGCTTACGACTAGCCGGGACCTACAATGAGCAGTTCTTC. Translation gives CASSLRLAGTYNEQFF.

The V and J genes are TRBV5-6 and TRBJ2-5; a possible D gene is TRBD1 (6 bases). The J call may be faulty, since TRBJ2-7 better matches the DNA end. Germline CDR1 and CDR2: SGHDT and YYEEEE. The CDR3 covers 16 residues. CDR3 region: CASSLTARGRGNEQYF. CDR3 in DNA: TGTGCCAGCAGCTTGACAGCGCGCGGCAGGGGAAACGAGCAGTACTTC.

This clone was counted only a few times. The chain employs TRBV4-2 and TRBJ2-7; tentatively, D is TRBD1 (5 bases). V dropped 6 bases and J dropped 0 bases, with 18 bases sitting between them. Germline CDR1 is LGHNA and CDR2 is YNFKEQ. The CDR3 length is 16 residues. The CDR3 spells CASRHERQKSSYEQYF. CDR3 nucleotide sequence: TGTGCCAGCAGACACGAGCGACAGAAGAGCTCCTACGAGCAGTACTTC.

This sequence joins TRBV7-9 and TRBJ1-1, with 7 nucleotides matching TRBD1. Germline-derived CDR1 and CDR2 are SEHNR and FQNEAQ (reference sequence). The CDR3 has 15 residues. V shed 3 bases and J 8 bases; nucleotides not matched to a gene: 12. CDR3 sequence (DNA): TGTGCCAGCAGCTTTTTCCTCGACTTGGACAGGGAAGCTTTCTTT. This sequence encodes CASSFFLDLDREAFF.

This clone was found a few times. The J gene is TRBJ2-7, the V gene TRBV5-5; D perhaps matches TRBD1 (6 bases). The CDR3 spans 17 residues. The V gene's germline CDR1 is SGHKS and CDR2 YYEKEE (reference sequence). Trimming cost V 2 bases and J 2 bases, with 20 bases left between them. CDR3 region: CASSFSTQTTGTYEQYF. CDR3 sequence (DNA): TGTGCCAGCAGCTTTTCTACTCAAACGACAGGTACCTACGAGCAGTACTTC.

The rearrangement links TRBV19 to TRBJ2-2; TRBD1 agrees at 11 bases. Germline lookup yields CDR1 LNHDA and CDR2 SQIVND (reference sequence). This CDR3 has 15 residues. V was pared by 5 bases and J by 7 bases, with 6 bases of the junction left unmatched. This chain's CDR3 is CASSVEGTGGGELFF. The CDR3 DNA follows: TGTGCCAGTAGTGTCGAGGGGACAGGGGGCGGGGAGCTGTTTTTT.

This rearrangement joins TRBV7-9 to TRBJ1-3, with D unresolved. CDR1 and CDR2 (germline): SEHNR, FQNEAQ (reference sequence). V lost 5 bases and J lost 2, with 4 bases in between. CDR3 length: 12 residues. CDR3 nucleotides: TGTGCCAGCAGCACAACTGGAAACACCATATATTTT. This encodes CASSTTGNTIYF. The whole variable domain, filled in from reference TRBV7-9 and TRBJ1-3, reads DTGVSQNPRHKITKRGQNVTFRCDPISEHNRLYWYRQTLGQGPEFLTYFQNEAQLEKSRLLSDRFSAERPKGSFSTLEIQRTEQGDSAMYLCASSTTGNTIYFGEGSWLTVV.

This chain connects TRBV6-1 to TRBJ2-1; perhaps TRBD1 as D (6 bases). This CDR3 comprises 15 residues. V was cut by 6 bases and J by 2 bases, with 14 bases left in between. Per the germline V gene, CDR1 is MNHNS and CDR2 is SASEGT. The CDR3 DNA is TGTGCCAGCAGCGTACAGGGTTCGACCTACAATGAGCAGTTCTTC. As protein: CASSVQGSTYNEQFF.

This rearrangement joins TRBV30 to TRBJ1-5; no firm D call. V lost 2 bases to trimming and J lost 0 bases, with 5 bases between them. The CDR3 spans 13 residues. Germline V gene lookup returns CDR1 GTSNPN and CDR2 SVGIG (reference sequence). CDR3 region: CAWSKSSNQPQHF. CDR3 sequence (DNA): TGTGCCTGGAGTAAGAGTAGCAATCAGCCCCAGCATTTT. The full variable domain, rest sourced from reference TRBV30 and TRBJ1-5, is SQTIHQWPATLVQPVGSPLSLECTVEGTSNPNLYWYRQAAGRGLQLLFYSVGIGQISSEVPQNLSASRPQDRQFILSSKKLLLSDSGFYLCAWSKSSNQPQHFGDGTRLSIL.

V and J are TRBV7-2 and TRBJ2-7; D is perhaps TRBD2 (6 bases). This CDR3 has 15 residues. Germline assignment: CDR1 SGHTA and CDR2 FQGNSA. Trimming left V 5 bases short and J 0 bases short, with 14 bases between. CDR3: CASSRIAAISYEQYF. The CDR3 DNA sequence: TGTGCCAGCAGCCGAATAGCGGCGATCTCCTACGAGCAGTACTTC. Variable domain in full (rest from reference TRBV7-2 and TRBJ2-7): GAGVSQSPSNKVTEKGKDVELRCDPISGHTALYWYRQSLGQGLEFLIYFQGNSAPDKSGLPSDRFSAERTGGSVSTLTIQRTQQEDSAVYLCASSRIAAISYEQYFGPGTRLTVT.